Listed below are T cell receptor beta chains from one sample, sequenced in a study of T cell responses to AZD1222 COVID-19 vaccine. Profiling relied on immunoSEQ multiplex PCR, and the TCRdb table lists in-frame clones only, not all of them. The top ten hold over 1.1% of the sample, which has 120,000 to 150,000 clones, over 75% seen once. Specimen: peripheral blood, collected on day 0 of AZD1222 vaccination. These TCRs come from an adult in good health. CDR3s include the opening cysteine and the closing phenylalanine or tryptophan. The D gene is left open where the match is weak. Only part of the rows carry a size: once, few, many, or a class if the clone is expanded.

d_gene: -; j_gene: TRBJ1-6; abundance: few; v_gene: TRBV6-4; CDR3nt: TGTGCCAGCAGCCGGGAGACTAATTCACCCCTCCACTTT; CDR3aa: CASSRETNSPLHF
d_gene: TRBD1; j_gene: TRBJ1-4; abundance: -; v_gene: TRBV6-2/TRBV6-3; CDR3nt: TGTGCCAGCAGTTCCCCGGCGGACAGGGGGACCTCTAATGAAAAACTGTTTTTT; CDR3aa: CASSSPADRGTSNEKLFF
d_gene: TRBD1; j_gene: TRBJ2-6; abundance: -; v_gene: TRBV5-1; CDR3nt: TGCGCCAGCACAGAAGGGACAGTTTTCTCTGGGGCCAACGTCCTGACTTTC; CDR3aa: CASTEGTVFSGANVLTF
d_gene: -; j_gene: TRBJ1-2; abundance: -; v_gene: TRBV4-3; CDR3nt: TGCGCCAGCAGCCAGGACGCGGGGAAGAAATATGGCTACACCTTC; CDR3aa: CASSQDAGKKYGYTF
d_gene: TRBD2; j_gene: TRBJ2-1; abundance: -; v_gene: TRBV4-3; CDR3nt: TGCGCCAGCAGCCAAGACCGCTCCGGGGGGGATTACAATGAGCAGTTCTTC; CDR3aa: CASSQDRSGGDYNEQFF
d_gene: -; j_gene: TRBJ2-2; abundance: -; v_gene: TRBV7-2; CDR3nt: TGTGCCAGCAGCCCCTCGGGAACCACGAACACCGGGGAGCTGTTTTTT; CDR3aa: CASSPSGTTNTGELFF
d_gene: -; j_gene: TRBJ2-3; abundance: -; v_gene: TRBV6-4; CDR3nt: TGTGCCAGCAGGCCCGAAAGGGACACAGATACGCAGTATTTT; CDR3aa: CASRPERDTDTQYF
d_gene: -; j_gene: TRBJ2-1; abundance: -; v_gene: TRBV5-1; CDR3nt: TGCGCCAGCAGCTTGGCCATGAGCGCCAACAATGAGCAGTTCTTC; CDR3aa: CASSLAMSANNEQFF
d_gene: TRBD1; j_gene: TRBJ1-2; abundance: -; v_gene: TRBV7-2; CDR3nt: TGTGCCAGCAGCGATCCCGACTACAGGGGCAGCTACACCTTC; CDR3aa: CASSDPDYRGSYTF
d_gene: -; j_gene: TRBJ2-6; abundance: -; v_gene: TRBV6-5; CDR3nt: TGTGCCAGCGGCCTGGGGGCTGGGGCCAACGTCCTGACTTTC; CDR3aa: CASGLGAGANVLTF
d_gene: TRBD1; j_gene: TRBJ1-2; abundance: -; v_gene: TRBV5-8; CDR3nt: TGTGCCAGCAGTCGGGACAGGAGGCATGGCTACACCTTC; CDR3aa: CASSRDRRHGYTF
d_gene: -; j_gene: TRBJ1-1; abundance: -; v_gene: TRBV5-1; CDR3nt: TGCGCCAGCAGCGGGCAGGGGAACACTGAAGCTTTCTTT; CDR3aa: CASSGQGNTEAFF
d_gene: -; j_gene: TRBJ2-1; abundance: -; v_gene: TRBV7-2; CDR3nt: TGTGCCAGCAGCCTAGGACATCCCCTGGATGAGCAGTTCTTC; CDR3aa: CASSLGHPLDEQFF
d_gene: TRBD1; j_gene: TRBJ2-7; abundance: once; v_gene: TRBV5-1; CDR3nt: TGCGCCAGCAGCTTACCGGGACAGGGGGATACCAGGAGCTCCTACGAGCAGTACTTC; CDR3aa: CASSLPGQGDTRSSYEQYF
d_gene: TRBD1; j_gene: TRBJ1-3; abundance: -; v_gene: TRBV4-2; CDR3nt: TGTGCCAGCAGCCAAGACGGGGGACAGGGGGGGTGGAACTCTGGAAACACCATATATTTT; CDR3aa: CASSQDGGQGGWNSGNTIYF
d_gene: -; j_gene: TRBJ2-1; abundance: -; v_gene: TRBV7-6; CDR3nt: TGTGCCAGCAGCTTCATATCCGGGACGGACGGTCTGGGCTACAATGAGCAGTTCTTC; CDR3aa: CASSFISGTDGLGYNEQFF
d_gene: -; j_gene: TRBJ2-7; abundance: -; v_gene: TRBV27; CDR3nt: TGTGCCAGCCGCTCGGGGTACGAGCAGTACTTC; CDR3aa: CASRSGYEQYF
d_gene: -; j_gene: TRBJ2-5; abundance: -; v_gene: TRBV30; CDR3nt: TGTGCCTGGAGTATAGGTCCCTACCAAGAGACCCAGTACTTC; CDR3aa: CAWSIGPYQETQYF
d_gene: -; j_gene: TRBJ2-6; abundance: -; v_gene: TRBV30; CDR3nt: TGTGCCTGGAGTGATTCACGAACCCCAAGCTCTGGGGCCAACGTCCTGACTTTC; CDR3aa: CAWSDSRTPSSGANVLTF
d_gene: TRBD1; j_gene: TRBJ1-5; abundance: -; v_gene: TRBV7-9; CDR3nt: TGTGCCAGCAGCCTCGGGCAGGGGGCTGTTCAGCCCCAGCATTTT; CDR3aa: CASSLGQGAVQPQHF
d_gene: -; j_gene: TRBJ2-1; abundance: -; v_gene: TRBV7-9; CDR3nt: TGTGCCAGCAGCTATTCCACGTCCAATGAGCAGTTCTTC; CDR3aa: CASSYSTSNEQFF
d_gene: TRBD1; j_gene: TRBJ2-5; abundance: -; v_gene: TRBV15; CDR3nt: TGTGCCACCAGACAAACAGGGGACCCTTTTTGGTCCCAGTACTTC; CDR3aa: CATRQTGDPFWSQYF
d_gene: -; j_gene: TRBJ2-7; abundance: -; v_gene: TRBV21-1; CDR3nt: TGTGCCAGCAGCAAAGTGGCCAGGGACCCGAGCTCCTACGAGCAGTACTTC; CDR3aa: CASSKVARDPSSYEQYF
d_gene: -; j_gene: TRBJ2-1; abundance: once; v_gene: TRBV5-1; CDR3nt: TGCGCCAGCAGCTTGGGAGGTAGGAGCTCCTACAATGAGCAGTTCTTC; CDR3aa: CASSLGGRSSYNEQFF
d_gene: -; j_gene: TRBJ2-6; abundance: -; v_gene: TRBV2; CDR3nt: TGTGCCAGCAAGAGTGGGGCCAACGTCCTGACTTTC; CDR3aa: CASKSGANVLTF
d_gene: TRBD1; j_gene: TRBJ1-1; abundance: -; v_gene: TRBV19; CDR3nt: TGTGCCAGTAGTATACGACAGGGCACTGAAGCTTTCTTT; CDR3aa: CASSIRQGTEAFF
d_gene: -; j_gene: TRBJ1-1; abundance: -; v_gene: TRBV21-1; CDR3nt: TGTGCCAGCAGCAAGCAGGATGAAAGGGACAGGGGCCTTAAGGCTGAAGCTTTCTTT; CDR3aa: CASSKQDERDRGLKAEAFF
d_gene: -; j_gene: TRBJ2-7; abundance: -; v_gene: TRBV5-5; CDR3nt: TGTGCCAGCAGCTTCGAAGGGCGGCGGAGAGGGGATTACGGTTACGAGCAGTACTTC; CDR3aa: CASSFEGRRRGDYGYEQYF
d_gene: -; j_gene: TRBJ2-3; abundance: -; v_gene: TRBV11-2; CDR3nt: TGTGCCAGCAGCTTAGAAGGCAGGGGCGCAGATACGCAGTATTTT; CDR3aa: CASSLEGRGADTQYF
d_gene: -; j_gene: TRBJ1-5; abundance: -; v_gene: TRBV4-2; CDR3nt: TGTGCCAGCAGCCAAGATTTGCTTCAGCCCCAGCATTTT; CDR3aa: CASSQDLLQPQHF
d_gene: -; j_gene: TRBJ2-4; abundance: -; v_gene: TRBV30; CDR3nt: TGTGCCTGGAGTGTAACGGGAAACATTCAGTACTTC; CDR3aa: CAWSVTGNIQYF
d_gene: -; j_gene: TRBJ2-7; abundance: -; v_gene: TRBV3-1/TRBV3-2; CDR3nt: TGTGCCAGCAGCCAAGATGTCTCCCTCCGGGGCTCCGAGCAGTACTTC; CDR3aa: CASSQDVSLRGSEQYF
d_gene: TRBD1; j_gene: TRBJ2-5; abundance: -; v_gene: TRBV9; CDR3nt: TGTGCCAGCAGCGTAGGGGCAGGGGGAAAAGAGACCCAGTACTTC; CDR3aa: CASSVGAGGKETQYF
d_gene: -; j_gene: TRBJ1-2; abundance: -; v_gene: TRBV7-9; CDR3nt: TGTGCCAGCAGCCTCGAAGTTGGAGGCGTCTATGGCTACACCTTC; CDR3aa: CASSLEVGGVYGYTF
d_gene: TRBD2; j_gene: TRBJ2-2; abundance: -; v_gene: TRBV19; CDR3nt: TGTGCCAGTAGTATAGATCCGGGAGGGACCGGGGAGCTGTTTTTT; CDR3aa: CASSIDPGGTGELFF
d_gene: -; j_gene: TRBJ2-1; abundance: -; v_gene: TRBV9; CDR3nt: TGTGCCAGCAGCATGGGGGGATCGGCGGTCAATGAGCAGTTCTTC; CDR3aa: CASSMGGSAVNEQFF
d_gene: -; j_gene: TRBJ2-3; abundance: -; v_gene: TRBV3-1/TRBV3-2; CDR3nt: TGTGCCAGCAGCCAAGATTGGCAGATAGATACGCAGTATTTT; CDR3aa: CASSQDWQIDTQYF